The 16 T cell receptor beta chains below come from one sample, sequenced in a study of T-cell reconstitution after alpha-beta-depleted transplantation in children. Unique molecular identifiers featured in how the TCRbeta library was prepared. In TCRdb, the PCR reads were re-called with MiXCR into one record per CDR3 protein. This sample has 490,000 or so distinct CDR3 sequences; over 9.5% occur once, and the top ten carry 2%. The sample was PBMCs, taken before TCRalphabeta/CD19-depleted stem cell transplant. The receptor source for this set is a child aged 2 to 15 with inherited bone marrow failure, due to receive a stem cell transplant.

This clonotype was observed many times. This sequence joins TRBV12-3 or TRBV12-4 and TRBJ1-1; D perhaps matches TRBD1 (5 bases). The CDR3 has 14 amino acids. V lost 6 bases and J 0 bases, leaving 11 bases between the germline ends. In DNA, the CDR3 is TGTGCCAGCAGGACGACAGTTATGAACACTGAAGCTTTCTTT. It yields the protein CASRTTVMNTEAFF.

The rearrangement links TRBV27 to TRBJ2-1; unclear D gene. Germline CDR1 reads MNHEY; CDR2 reads SMNVEV (reference sequence). Trimming removed 5 bases at V and 7 bases at J, with 12 bases between. The CDR3 is 13 residues long. The CDR3 loop is CASSLGRGNEQFF. DNA for the CDR3: TGTGCCAGCAGTCTGGGAAGAGGAAATGAGCAGTTCTTC.

This clonotype has ten or more counts. V and J are TRBV12-3 or TRBV12-4 and TRBJ1-4; D unresolved. The ends were cut back, 6 bases at V and 0 bases at J, with 11 bases in the middle. This CDR3 spans 15 amino acids. The CDR3 DNA reads as TGTGCCAGCAGCTTCTCGACACCAACTAATGAAAAACTGTTTTTT. This gives the protein CASSFSTPTNEKLFF.

In this sample, this clonotype turned up many times. The chain combines TRBV5-6 with TRBJ2-1; 8 nucleotides match TRBD2. CDR3 length: 15 residues. The V and J ends lost 0 bases and 12 bases, in that order; junction bases with no gene match: 11. Germline CDR1 is SGHDT and CDR2 is YYEEEE. The CDR3 DNA reads TGTGCCAGCAGCTTGGCCGGGAGGGTTAAGGGAGGGCAGTTCTTC. Protein: CASSLAGRVKGGQFF.

The chain recombines TRBV28 with TRBJ1-3; D remains unclear. The CDR3 has 13 residues. Per germline, CDR1 MDHEN and CDR2 SYDVKM. Trimming took off 6 bases at V and 7 bases at J, with 13 bases between the two ends. The CDR3 sequence: CASSPPSRNTIYF. Written as DNA, the CDR3 is TGTGCCAGCAGCCCCCCTTCTAGGAACACCATATATTTT.

As to this clonotype: A much larger clone lies one base from this, so it may be a read error. The chain employs TRBV13 and TRBJ2-1; no definite D call. Germline CDR1 PRHDT, CDR2 FYEKMQ (reference sequence). The CDR3 length is 13 residues. CDR3 DNA sequence: TGTGCCAGCAGCCCCAGGACGTACAATGAGCCGTTCTTC. Its translation is CASSPRTYNEPFF.

V is TRBV7-2 and J is TRBJ2-1; TRBD2 agrees at 10 bases. CDR1 SGHTA and CDR2 FQGNSA come from the germline V gene. There are 16 residues in the CDR3. V trimming: 5 bases; J trimming: 7 bases; junction bases outside the gene matches: 11. The CDR3 DNA reads TGTGCCAGCAGCACCAGGACTAGCGGAGGGGCGAATGAGCAGTTCTTC. Translating it yields CASSTRTSGGANEQFF.

Regarding this clonotype: This sequence may be a read error, since a much larger clone differs from it by one base. The V call is TRBV29-1, the J call TRBJ2-2; the D gene could be TRBD1 or TRBD2 (5 bases each). This CDR3 is built from 12 residues. CDR1 is SQVTM and CDR2 is ANQGSEA in the germline V gene. CDR3 in amino acids: CSVEAATGDLFF. Here the CDR3 DNA reads TGCAGCGTTGAGGCTGCCACCGGGGACCTGTTTTTT.

This clonotype was found many times. V and J are TRBV14 and TRBJ2-7; 10 positions agree with TRBD2. The CDR3 sequence is 16 residues long. V gave up 0 bases and J gave up 5 bases; unmatched junction bases: 7. The germline V gene encodes CDR1 SGHDN and CDR2 FVKESK. The CDR3 spells CASSQDWASGSNEQYF. CDR3 nucleotides: TGTGCCAGCAGCCAAGATTGGGCTAGCGGGAGCAACGAGCAGTACTTC.

The V gene is TRBV20-1, the J gene TRBJ1-6; D is undetermined. This CDR3 has 12 amino acids. The germline gives CDR1 DFQATT, CDR2 SNEGSKA (reference sequence). The V and J ends lost 1 base and 9 bases respectively, with 7 bases between them. The CDR3, as DNA: TGCAGTGCTAGAGCGGAGGGTTCACCCCTCCACTTT. As protein: CSARAEGSPLHF.

The V and J genes are TRBV7-9 and TRBJ1-1; no clear D gene. The ends were cut back, 2 bases at V and 1 base at J, with 5 bases in the middle. CDR3 length: 13 residues. Germline assignment: CDR1 SEHNR and CDR2 FQNEAQ (reference sequence). CDR3 DNA sequence: TGTGCCAGCAGCTTAATCGCGAACACTGAAGCTTTCTTT. It encodes CASSLIANTEAFF.

The CDR3 protein is CSASDDGSPYNEQFF. In DNA form, the CDR3 reads TGCAGTGCTAGCGATGACGGGTCGCCCTACAATGAGCAGTTCTTC. This sequence joins TRBV20-1 and TRBJ2-1; D is unresolved. Germline CDR1 and CDR2: DFQATT and SNEGSKA (reference sequence). Deletions cut 3 bases from V and 2 bases from J, with 14 bases between. The CDR3 totals 15 residues.

Concerning this clonotype itself: Mismatch with germline at one junction end may stem from a read error. This sequence joins TRBV27 and TRBJ2-7; 8 positions agree with TRBD1. The length of the CDR3 is 15 residues. Germline CDR1 MNHEY, CDR2 SMNVEV (reference sequence). CDR3 residues: CASSLDRGYSNEQYF. CDR3 nucleotides: TGTGCCAGCAGTTTAGACAGGGGTTACTCCAACGAGCAGTACTTC.

This clonotype has at least ten counts. J is TRBJ2-6 and V is TRBV29-1, with D hard to call. With 4 bases removed from V and 0 bases from J, the gap between germline ends came to 7 bases. Germline CDR1 SQVTM, CDR2 ANQGSEA. The CDR3 covers 14 residues. The CDR3: CSVVPDSGANVLTF. In nucleotides, the CDR3 is TGCAGCGTTGTGCCTGACTCTGGGGCCAACGTCCTGACTTTC.

This clonotype was counted many times. This rearrangement joins TRBV20-1 to TRBJ2-2; 9 bases align to TRBD2. Trimming took 0 bases from V and 3 from J; bases not matched to a gene: 8. The germline V gene has CDR1 DFQATT and CDR2 SNEGSKA (reference sequence). This CDR3 has 17 residues. DNA of the CDR3: TGCAGTGCTAGAGAGGTTGGCGGGAGGGCCTACACCGGGGAGCTGTTTTTT. Protein sequence: CSAREVGGRAYTGELFF.

This clonotype showed up many times. The CDR3 nucleotides are TGTGCCTGGAGTGGTTTTTCCGGCGCAGATACGCAGTATTTT. Encoded protein: CAWSGFSGADTQYF. The chain uses TRBV30 and TRBJ2-3; the D is unclear. Trimming pared 1 base from V and 4 bases from J, leaving 12 bases between. There are 14 residues in the CDR3. Germline V gene sequence: CDR1 GTSNPN, CDR2 SVGIG (reference sequence).